This TCR beta chain was profiled in a study of blood T cell repertoires in COVID-19. Sequenced by immunoSEQ multiplex PCR; TCRdb stores in-frame clones only, minus some. In the table there are approximately 200,000 clones, roughly 86% of which are singletons. Germline-derived CDR1 and CDR2 are SGHNT and YYREEE (reference sequence). The V end was cut by 1 base, the J end by 4 bases, with 11 bases between. There are 14 residues in the CDR3. The V call is TRBV5-4, the J call TRBJ1-2; tentatively, D is TRBD1 (5 bases). Sequencing was done on a sample of peripheral blood. The receptor comes from a woman in her fifties or sixties with acute or convalescent COVID-19. The CDR3 coding sequence is TGTGCCAGCAGCTTGTGGGGGGTGAGCTATGGCTACACCTTC. Its protein is CASSLWGVSYGYTF.